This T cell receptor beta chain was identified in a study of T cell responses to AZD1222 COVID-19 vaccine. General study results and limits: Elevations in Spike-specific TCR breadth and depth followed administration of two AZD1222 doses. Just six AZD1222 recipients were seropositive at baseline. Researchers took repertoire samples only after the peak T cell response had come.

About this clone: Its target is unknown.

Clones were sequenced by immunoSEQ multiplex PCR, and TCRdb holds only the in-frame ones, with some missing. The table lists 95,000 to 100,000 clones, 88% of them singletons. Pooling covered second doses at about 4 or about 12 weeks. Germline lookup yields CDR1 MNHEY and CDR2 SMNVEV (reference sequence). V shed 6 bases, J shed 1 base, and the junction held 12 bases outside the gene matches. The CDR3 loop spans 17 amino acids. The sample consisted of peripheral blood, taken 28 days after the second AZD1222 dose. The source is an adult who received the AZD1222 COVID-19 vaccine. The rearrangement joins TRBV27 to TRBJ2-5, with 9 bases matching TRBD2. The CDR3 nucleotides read TGTGCCAGCAGCGATCATAATAGCGGGAGAGTCCAAGAGACCCAGTACTTC. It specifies CASSDHNSGRVQETQYF.